Listed below are T cell receptor beta chains from one sample, sequenced in a study of T cells in Graves' hyperthyroidism and ophthalmopathy. One entry per CDR3 protein results from TCRdb running MiXCR on the multiplex PCR reads. Of some 510,000 distinct CDR3 sequences listed, less than 25% are singletons. Sequencing was carried out using blood. All receptors derive from a young man with Graves' hyperthyroidism. CDR3s include the opening cysteine and the closing phenylalanine or tryptophan. A D gene is named only where the DNA matches it firmly. Size is omitted from some rows. Given values are once, few, many or a class for expanded clones.

NA	TRBV12-3/TRBV12-4	few	TRBJ2-7	CASSPIGPPYEQYF	TGTGCCAGCAGCCCCATAGGACCCCCCTACGAGCAGTACTTC
NA	TRBV12-5	NA	TRBJ2-5	CASGSDLEETQYF	TGTGCTAGTGGTTCGGACTTGGAAGAGACCCAGTACTTC
NA	TRBV14	many	TRBJ2-7	CASSQKGGVISYEQYF	TGTGCCAGCAGCCAAAAAGGGGGGGTGATCTCCTACGAGCAGTACTTC
NA	TRBV6-1	NA	TRBJ2-6	CASRTGETSGANVPTF	TGTGCCAGCAGGACAGGAGAAACCTCTGGGGCCAACGTCCCGACTTTC
NA	TRBV6-5	many	TRBJ1-2	CASSLYRQENYGYTF	TGTGCCAGCAGTCTCTACCGACAGGAAAACTATGGCTACACCTTC
NA	TRBV12-3/TRBV12-4	many	TRBJ2-5	CASRPTAPQETQYF	TGTGCCAGCAGGCCGACAGCACCCCAAGAGACCCAGTACTTC
NA	TRBV7-9	many	TRBJ1-2	CASSLDRRGYTF	TGTGCCAGCAGCTTAGATCGCAGGGGCTACACCTTC
TRBD1	TRBV13	many	TRBJ1-1	CASRDAGTENTEAFF	TGTGCCAGCAGAGACGCCGGGACAGAGAACACTGAAGCTTTCTTT
NA	TRBV28	many	TRBJ2-7	CASSLWGRDGGAIYEQYF	TGTGCCAGCAGTTTATGGGGTCGAGACGGTGGGGCTATATACGAGCAGTACTTC
TRBD1	TRBV6-1	many	TRBJ1-5	CASSEVPGQGVGNQPQHF	TGTGCCAGCAGTGAAGTACCGGGACAGGGGGTTGGCAATCAGCCCCAGCATTTT
TRBD2	TRBV20-1	many	TRBJ2-7	CSASGLTSGGARLVDEQYF	TGCAGTGCTAGTGGCTTGACTAGCGGGGGGGCCAGGTTAGTTGACGAGCAGTACTTC
NA	TRBV30	many	TRBJ1-6	CAWSQGIGSPLHF	TGTGCCTGGAGTCAGGGAATAGGATCACCCCTCCACTTT
NA	TRBV20-1	many	TRBJ2-7	CSARGLAYEQYF	TGCAGTGCTAGAGGACTAGCCTACGAGCAGTACTTC
NA	TRBV7-9	NA	TRBJ2-5	CASSSMGSTGETQYF	TGTGCCAGCAGCTCGATGGGCTCAACAGGGGAGACCCAGTACTTC
NA	TRBV11-2	NA	TRBJ2-4	CASSLAVRGANIKYF	TGTGCCAGCAGCTTAGCGGTGAGGGGGGCGAACATTAAGTACTTC
NA	TRBV6-1	many	TRBJ1-5	CASSKQRGGNQPQHF	TGTGCCAGCAGTAAACAGCGAGGGGGCAATCAGCCCCAGCATTTT